Listed below are T cell receptor beta chains from one sample, sequenced in a study of cytomegalovirus exposure and HLA in healthy donors. Only in-frame clones appear in the TCRdb table, and some are missing; sequencing was by immunoSEQ multiplex PCR. The repertoire holds about 150,000 clones, with 74% as singletons. Source material: PBMCs. These receptors originate from a man aged 25 to 45 in good health and CMV-seronegative. Each CDR3 is given with its conserved first and last residue. The order of the fields is J gene, clone size, V gene, D gene, CDR3 protein, CDR3 DNA. D genes are given only for firm matches. Clone sizes are given selectively: once, few, many, or a class where the clone is expanded.

>TRBJ1-2|-|TRBV11-2|-
CASSRDEGSDYGYPF
TGTGCCAGCAGCCGGGATGAGGGTTCCGACTATGGCTACCCCTTC
>TRBJ2-7|-|TRBV13|TRBD1
CASSSHGTGSYEQYF
TGTGCCAGCAGTTCTCACGGGACAGGGTCCTACGAGCAGTACTTC
>TRBJ2-3|few|TRBV28|-
CASSQTRTFADTQYF
TGTGCCAGCAGTCAAACTAGAACGTTTGCAGATACGCAGTATTTT
>TRBJ2-2|-|TRBV9|-
CASSPRSAGVSGTGELFF
TGTGCCAGCAGCCCCCGTTCGGCAGGGGTGAGTGGCACCGGGGAGCTGTTTTTT
>TRBJ2-1|-|TRBV5-4|TRBD1
CASSLEGDRGVNEQFF
TGTGCCAGCAGCTTGGAAGGGGACAGGGGAGTGAATGAGCAGTTCTTC
>TRBJ2-7|-|TRBV6-1|-
CASSEADTNSYEQYF
TGTGCCAGCAGTGAAGCGGACACGAACTCCTACGAGCAGTACTTC
>TRBJ2-7|few|TRBV7-2|-
CASSGRGYEQYF
TGTGCCAGCAGCGGCAGGGGTTACGAGCAGTACTTC
>TRBJ2-1|-|TRBV5-1|-
CASSLAGRDNEQFF
TGCGCCAGCAGCTTGGCCGGCAGGGACAATGAGCAGTTCTTC
>TRBJ1-1|-|TRBV7-9|-
CASSKGGAGRLLRNTEAFF
TGTGCCAGCAGCAAGGGGGGGGCAGGGAGGCTATTACGGAACACTGAAGCTTTCTTT
>TRBJ1-5|-|TRBV6-5|TRBD1
CASSIDRDSNQPQHF
TGTGCCAGCAGTATCGACAGGGACAGCAATCAGCCCCAGCATTTT
>TRBJ2-2|-|TRBV27|TRBD2
CASSLSQRGDIGELFF
TGTGCCAGCAGTTTATCGCAGCGGGGGGATATCGGGGAGCTGTTTTTT
>TRBJ2-7|-|TRBV5-4|TRBD1
CASSRTGYREQYF
TGTGCCAGCAGTCGGACAGGGTATCGCGAGCAGTACTTC
>TRBJ1-1|-|TRBV7-6|-
CASSPQAGTEAFF
TGTGCCAGCAGCCCACAGGCGGGGACTGAAGCTTTCTTT
>TRBJ2-5|-|TRBV29-1|TRBD1
CSAVGTGEETQYF
TGCAGCGCCGTAGGGACAGGGGAAGAGACCCAGTACTTC
>TRBJ2-3|-|TRBV2|TRBD1
CAATRGGQGGRTDTQYF
TGTGCCGCCACCAGGGGGGGACAGGGGGGACGAACAGATACGCAGTATTTT
>TRBJ2-7|few|TRBV19|TRBD2
CASSITSGGYEQYF
TGTGCCAGTAGTATTACTAGCGGGGGCTACGAGCAGTACTTC
>TRBJ1-2|-|TRBV10-3|-
CAISESGEGYGYTF
TGTGCCATCAGTGAGTCGGGCGAAGGCTATGGCTACACCTTC